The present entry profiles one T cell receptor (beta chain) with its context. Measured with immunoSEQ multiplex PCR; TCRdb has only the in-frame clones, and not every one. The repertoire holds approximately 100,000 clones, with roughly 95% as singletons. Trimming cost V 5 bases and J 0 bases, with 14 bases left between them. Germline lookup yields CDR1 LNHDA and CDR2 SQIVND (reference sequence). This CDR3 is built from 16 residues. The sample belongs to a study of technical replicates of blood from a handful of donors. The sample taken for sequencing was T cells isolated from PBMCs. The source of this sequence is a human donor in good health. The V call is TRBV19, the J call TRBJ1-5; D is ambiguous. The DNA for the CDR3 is TGTGCCAGTAGTGCTTTCGGCGGCTATAGCAATCAGCCCCAGCATTTT. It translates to CASSAFGGYSNQPQHF.